This T cell receptor (beta chain) was captured in a study of T-cell memory formation after mild COVID-19. About the study: There were largely donor-specific TCR clusters. Study-level points and caveats: Some clones that responded were present in memory (sampled pre-infection), which suggests cross-reactive memory joined. The main location of contracting CD4+ clones was CM and EM, and that of contracting CD8+ clones was EMRA.

Trimming stripped 0 bases from V and 4 bases from J, with 12 bases between. CDR1 and CDR2 from the germline V gene are SGHDT and YYEEEE. This CDR3 region has 15 residues. TCRdb re-called the 5' RACE reads with MiXCR, one entry per CDR3 protein. The data contain about 100,000 distinct CDR3 sequences, approximately 12% of them seen just once; the ten biggest clones take up about two fifths. A few counts support this clonotype. Its antigen is unknown. The chain uses TRBV5-6 and TRBJ2-3, with D perhaps assigned TRBD1 or TRBD2 (5 bases each). The sample comprised PBMCs or a T cell subset sorted from them (not recorded which). The sequence derives from a man between 18 and 29 years old who had mild COVID-19 (a few samples of this study predate the infection). Cell type and time point are not known. The CDR3 is CASSLALRGADTQYF. The CDR3 DNA follows: TGTGCCAGCAGCTTGGCCCTGAGGGGCGCAGATACGCAGTATTTT.